The entry below describes one T cell receptor (beta chain). Its specificity is not known. Sequencing of TCR beta was undertaken in CD8+ and CD4+ T cells derived from blood. V lost 0 bases and J lost 3, with 16 bases in between. This CDR3 comprises 17 residues. Germline V gene lookup returns CDR1 MNHEY and CDR2 SVGAGI. This sample was included in a study of CD8 T cells in Susac syndrome. Study overall: When their blood was taken, the Susac syndrome patients had either not yet had any therapy, were taking corticosteroids, or were taking intravenous immunoglobulin alone.

Random hexamers were used to reverse transcribe the RNA input (roughly 0.5 to 1 ug). A multiplex approach, immunoSEQ multiplex PCR, amplified TCR beta CDR3 across 54 Vbeta and 13 Jbeta. TCRdb analysed the immunoSEQ multiplex PCR reads with MiXCR anew, one entry per CDR3 protein. The repertoire holds more than 65,000 distinct CDR3 sequences, with approximately 95% as singletons. Study-wide results and caveats: CD8+ clones in Susac expanded most in TEMRA cells and active patients.

The receptor was derived from a human donor with Susac syndrome. The sequenced sample consisted of CD8+ T cells from PBMCs. The rearrangement uses TRBV6-5 and TRBJ2-3; D might be TRBD2 (6 bases). The CDR3 bases are TGTGCCAGCAGTTACTCCCTGGGGGAGGACGGAACAGATACGCAGTATTTT. Translating gives CASSYSLGEDGTDTQYF.